This TCR beta chain was identified in a study of blood T cell repertoires in COVID-19. Study information: Specimens from acute and convalescent COVID-19 originated in the United States, Italy and Spain.

Original data processing: Cell counts per sample came from amplifying reference gene primers. TCRdb's table, derived via immunoSEQ multiplex PCR, lists solely in-frame clones and lacks some. Clone size and V and J calls were adopted from that table, with D and trimming inferred from the DNA. This sample carries 200,000 to 250,000 clones, approximately 82% of them seen once, and the ten largest clones take about 3.2%. Trimming took 1 base from V and 4 from J; bases not matched to a gene: 4. The CDR3 totals 16 residues. Germline-derived CDR1 and CDR2 are SGHVS and FQNEAQ. This clone was seen a few times.

The V gene is TRBV7-8, the J gene TRBJ2-1; the match to TRBD2 covers 10 bases. The source material was peripheral blood. The sequence was collected from a woman aged 18 to 35 with acute or convalescent COVID-19. The CDR3 sequence is CASSLGLAGVYNEQFF. The CDR3, as DNA: TGTGCCAGCAGCTTAGGGCTAGCGGGGGTTTACAATGAGCAGTTCTTC.